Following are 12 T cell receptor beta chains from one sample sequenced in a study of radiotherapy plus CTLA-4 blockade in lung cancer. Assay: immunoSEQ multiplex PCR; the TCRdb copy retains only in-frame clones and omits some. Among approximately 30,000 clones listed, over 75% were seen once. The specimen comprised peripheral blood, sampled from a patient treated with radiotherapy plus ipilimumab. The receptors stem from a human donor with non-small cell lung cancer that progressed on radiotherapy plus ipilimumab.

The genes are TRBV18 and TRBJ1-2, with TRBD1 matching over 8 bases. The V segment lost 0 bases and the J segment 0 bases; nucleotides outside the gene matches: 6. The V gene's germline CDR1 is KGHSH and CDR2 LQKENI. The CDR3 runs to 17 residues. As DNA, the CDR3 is TGTGCCAGCTCACCACCGGTCGGACAGGGTTCTAACTATGGCTACACCTTC. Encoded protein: CASSPPVGQGSNYGYTF.

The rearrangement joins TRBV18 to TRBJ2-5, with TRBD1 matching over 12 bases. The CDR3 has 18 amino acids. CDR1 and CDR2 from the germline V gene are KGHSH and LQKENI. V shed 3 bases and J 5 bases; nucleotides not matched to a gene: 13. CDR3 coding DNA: TGTGCCAGCTCACCGGCAAAGCACGGGACAGGGGGCGGTGAGACCCAGTACTTC. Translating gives CASSPAKHGTGGGETQYF. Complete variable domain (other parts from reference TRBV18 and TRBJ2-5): NAGVMQNPRHLVRRRGQEARLRCSPMKGHSHVYWYRQLPEEGLKFMVYLQKENIIDESGMPKERFSAEFPKEGPSILRIQQVVRGDSAAYFCASSPAKHGTGGGETQYFGPGTRLLVL.

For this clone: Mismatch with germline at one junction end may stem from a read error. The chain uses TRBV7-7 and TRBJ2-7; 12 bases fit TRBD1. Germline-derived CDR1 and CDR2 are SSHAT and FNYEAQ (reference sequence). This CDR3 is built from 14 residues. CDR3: CASSQGQGAHEQYF. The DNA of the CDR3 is TGTGCTAGCAGCCAGGGACAGGGGGCTCACGAGCAGTACTTC.

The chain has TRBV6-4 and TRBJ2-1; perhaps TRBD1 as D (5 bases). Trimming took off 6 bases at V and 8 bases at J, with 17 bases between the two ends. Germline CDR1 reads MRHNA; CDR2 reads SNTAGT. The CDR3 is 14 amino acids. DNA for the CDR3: TGTGCCAGCAGCCCCCAACCCCAGGGCGATGAGCAGTTCTTC. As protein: CASSPQPQGDEQFF.

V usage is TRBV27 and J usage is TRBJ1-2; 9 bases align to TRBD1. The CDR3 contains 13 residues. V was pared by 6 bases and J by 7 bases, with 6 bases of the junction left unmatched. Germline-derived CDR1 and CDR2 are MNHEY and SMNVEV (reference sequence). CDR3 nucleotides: TGTGCCAGCAGCTATGACAGGGGGGTTGGCTACACCTTC. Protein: CASSYDRGVGYTF.

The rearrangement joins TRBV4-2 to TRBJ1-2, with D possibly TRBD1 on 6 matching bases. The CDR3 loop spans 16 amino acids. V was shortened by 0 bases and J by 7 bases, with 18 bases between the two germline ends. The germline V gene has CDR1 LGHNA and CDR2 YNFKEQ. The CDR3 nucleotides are TGTGCCAGCAGCCAAGAAGGGTCACAGGGTATCGGTGGCTACACCTTC. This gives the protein CASSQEGSQGIGGYTF.

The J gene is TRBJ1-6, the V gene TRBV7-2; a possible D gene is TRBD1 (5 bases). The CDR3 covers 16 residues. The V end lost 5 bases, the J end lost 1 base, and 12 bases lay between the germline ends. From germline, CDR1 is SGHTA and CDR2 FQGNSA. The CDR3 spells CASSPGLVSYNSPLHF. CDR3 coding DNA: TGTGCCAGCAGCCCGGGACTGGTGTCCTATAATTCACCCCTCCACTTT.

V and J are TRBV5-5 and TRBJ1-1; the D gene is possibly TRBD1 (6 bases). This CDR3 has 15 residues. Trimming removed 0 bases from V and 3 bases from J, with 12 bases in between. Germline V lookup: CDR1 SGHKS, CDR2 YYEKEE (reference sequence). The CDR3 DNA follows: TGTGCCAGCAGCTTGGTTGTAGGGGGGGACACTGAAGCTTTCTTT. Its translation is CASSLVVGGDTEAFF. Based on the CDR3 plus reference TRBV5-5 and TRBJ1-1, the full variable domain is DAGVTQSPTHLIKTRGQQVTLRCSPISGHKSVSWYQQVLGQGPQFIFQYYEKEERGRGNFPDRFSARQFPNYSSELNVNALLLGDSALYLCASSLVVGGDTEAFFGQGTRLTVV.

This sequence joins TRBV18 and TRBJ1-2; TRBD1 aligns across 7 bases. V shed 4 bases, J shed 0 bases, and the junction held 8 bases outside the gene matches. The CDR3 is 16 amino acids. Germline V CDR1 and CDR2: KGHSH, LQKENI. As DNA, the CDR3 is TGTGCCAGCTCACGTGGGACAGACTCCCCTAACTATGGCTACACCTTC. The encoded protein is CASSRGTDSPNYGYTF.

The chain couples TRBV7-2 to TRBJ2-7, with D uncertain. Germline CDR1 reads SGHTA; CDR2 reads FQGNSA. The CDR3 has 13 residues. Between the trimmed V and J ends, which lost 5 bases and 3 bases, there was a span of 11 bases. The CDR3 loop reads CASSLSRIYEQYF. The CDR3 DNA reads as TGTGCCAGCAGCCTAAGCAGGATCTACGAGCAGTACTTC.

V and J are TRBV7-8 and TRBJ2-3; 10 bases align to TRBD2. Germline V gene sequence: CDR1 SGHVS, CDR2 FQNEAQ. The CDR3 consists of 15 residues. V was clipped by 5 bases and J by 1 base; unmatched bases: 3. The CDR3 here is CASSKSGGGTDTQYF. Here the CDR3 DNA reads TGTGCCAGCAGCAAGAGCGGGGGGGGCACAGATACGCAGTATTTT.

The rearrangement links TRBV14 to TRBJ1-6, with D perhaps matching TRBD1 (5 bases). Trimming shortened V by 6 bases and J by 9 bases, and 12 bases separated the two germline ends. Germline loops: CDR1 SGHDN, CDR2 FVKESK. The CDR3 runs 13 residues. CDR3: CASRGVTGSPLHF. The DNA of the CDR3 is TGTGCCAGCAGAGGGGTTACGGGTTCACCCCTCCACTTT.